The sequence of this TCR beta chain was determined in a study of T cells in tuberculosis. CDR1 is SQVTM and CDR2 is ANQGSEA in the germline V gene. The CDR3 totals 15 residues. The ends lost 3 bases at V and 6 bases at J; junction bases unmatched: 9. After thawing and overnight rest, PBMC were stained with GMM-loaded CD1B tetramer, viability dye and anti-CD3 for sorting. C32 glucose monomycolate from Rhodococcus equi was loaded onto the CD1B tetramers. This table comes from immunoSEQ multiplex PCR, and its TCRdb copy is limited to in-frame clones, with some not included. This repertoire shows roughly 92,000 clones, roughly 88% found once; its top ten account for under 2.5%. General study points: Some low-affinity tetramer-binding T cells may be absent from this sample.

Material: CD1b-GMM tetramer-negative cells sorted from PBMCs. The J gene is TRBJ2-3, the V gene TRBV29-1; 10 bases are a match to TRBD2. The sequence came from an adult woman with latent tuberculosis. The CDR3: CSVDGTSASPDTQYF. CDR3 nucleotides: TGCAGCGTTGACGGGACTAGCGCCTCACCGGATACGCAGTATTTT.